The sequence of this T cell receptor beta chain was determined in a study of neoadjuvant anti-PD-1 for oral cavity cancer. For the study at large: Around day 43, patients without progression received a fourth nivolumab dose before surgery.

Germline CDR1 and CDR2: LNHDA and SQIVND (reference sequence). The CDR3 length is 15 residues. V lost 1 base, J lost 0 bases, and 7 bases lay in between. Study conclusions and caveats: Higher pretreatment blood Treg/Th17 ratios correlated with higher pretreatment blood and lower post-treatment tumor TCRbeta clonality.

The data were produced by immunoSEQ multiplex PCR, yet TCRdb's version contains in-frame clones alone and is incomplete. The sample records 55,000 to 80,000 clones, around 85% being singletons. Noted time point: after neoadjuvant nivolumab, at surgical resection. Regarding this clone: The antigen is unknown.

This chain connects TRBV19 to TRBJ1-5; D is unresolved. Sequenced material: PBMCs, taken after nivolumab (anti-PD-1) treatment. The receptor was derived from a person between 35 and 79 years old with oral cavity squamous cell carcinoma. CDR3 loop: CASSIGTYSNQPQHF. DNA for the CDR3: TGTGCCAGTAGTATAGGGACGTATAGCAATCAGCCCCAGCATTTT.